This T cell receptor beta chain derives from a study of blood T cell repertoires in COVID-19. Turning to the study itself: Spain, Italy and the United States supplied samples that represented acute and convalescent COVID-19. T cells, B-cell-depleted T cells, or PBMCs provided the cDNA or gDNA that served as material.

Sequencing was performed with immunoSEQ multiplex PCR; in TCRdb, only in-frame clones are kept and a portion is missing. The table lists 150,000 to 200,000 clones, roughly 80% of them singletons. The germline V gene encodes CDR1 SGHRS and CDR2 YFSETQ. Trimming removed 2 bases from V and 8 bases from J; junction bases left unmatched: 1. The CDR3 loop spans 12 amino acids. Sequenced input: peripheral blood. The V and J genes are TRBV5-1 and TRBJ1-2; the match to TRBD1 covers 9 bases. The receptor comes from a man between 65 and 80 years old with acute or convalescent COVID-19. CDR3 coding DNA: TGCGCCAGCAGCTTTACAGGGGGCGGCTACACCTTC. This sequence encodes CASSFTGGGYTF.